This T cell receptor (beta chain) stems from a study of T cell clones after liver transplantation. On the study more broadly: Post-transplant blood was tracked for graft-donor-reactive T cell clones identified in a pre-transplant mixed lymphocyte reaction. Without induction therapy, subjects received standard immunosuppression until 12-24 months post-transplant. Study-wide points: Donor-reactive sequences fell more than third party-reactive ones, suggesting partial deletion.

Concerning this clone itself: Its target is unknown.

The V gene's germline CDR1 is SNHLY and CDR2 FYNNEI. The junction had 9 bases not matched to a gene; V was cut back by 4 bases and J by 4 bases. This CDR3 is built from 16 residues. Repertoires were generated with immunoSEQ multiplex PCR, while TCRdb's copy carries only in-frame clones and drops some. The sample includes approximately 70,000 clones, about 85% of them seen just once. V usage is TRBV2 and J usage is TRBJ2-5; 10 bases are shared with TRBD2. The receptor was isolated from a human patient who received a liver transplant. The graft donor may account for some of the T cells. The starting material was CD4+ T cells from blood, obtained 48 months after liver transplant. The chain's CDR3 is CASSVKRGGGVETQYF. CDR3 sequence (DNA): TGTGCCAGCAGTGTGAAGCGGGGGGGCGGCGTAGAGACCCAGTACTTC. The full variable domain, its missing parts supplied by reference TRBV2 and TRBJ2-5, is EPEVTQTPSHQVTQMGQEVILRCVPISNHLYFYWYRQILGQKVEFLVSFYNNEISEKSEIFDDQFSVERPDGSNFTLKIRSTKLEDSAMYFCASSVKRGGGVETQYFGPGTRLLVL.